This TCR beta chain was obtained from a study of blood T cell repertoires in COVID-19. Study in general: Sources were T cells, B-cell-depleted T cells, or PBMCs; the material itself was cDNA or gDNA.

In the original workflow: Amplification with reference gene primers provided the estimates of nucleated cell counts. Produced via immunoSEQ multiplex PCR; TCRdb's table is partial and in-frame only. That table is the source of V, J and clone size, and D and trimming were worked out from the DNA. The sample holds 200,000 to 300,000 clones, approximately 86% seen once. V gave up 5 bases and J gave up 3 bases, with 11 bases separating them. Looked up from germline, CDR1 is SQVTM and CDR2 is ANQGSEA. The CDR3 runs to 13 residues. The V and J genes are TRBV29-1 and TRBJ1-5; D gene ambiguous. The sample was PBMCs or T cells enriched from blood (not recorded which). This clonotype was sampled from a woman under 30 who had recovered from COVID-19. CDR3 bases: TGCAGCGTTTCTGGGCCTAACAATCAGCCCCAGCATTTT. Protein: CSVSGPNNQPQHF.